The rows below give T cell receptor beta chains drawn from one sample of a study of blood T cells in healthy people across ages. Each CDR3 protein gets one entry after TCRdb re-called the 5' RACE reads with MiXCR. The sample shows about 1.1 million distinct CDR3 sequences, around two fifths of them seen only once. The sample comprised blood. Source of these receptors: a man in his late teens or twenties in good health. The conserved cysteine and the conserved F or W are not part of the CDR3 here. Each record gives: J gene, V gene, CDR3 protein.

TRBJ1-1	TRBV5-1	ASSWGTGRTEAF
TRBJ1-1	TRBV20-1	SVEATVRSEAF
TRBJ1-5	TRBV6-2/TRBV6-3	ASSYNGAGGPQH
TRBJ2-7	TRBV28	ASSCPGLREQY
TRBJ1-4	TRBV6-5	ASSYSKAEKLF
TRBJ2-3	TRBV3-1	ASSQGDSRTDTQY
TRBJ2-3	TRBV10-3	AISGTSGADTQY
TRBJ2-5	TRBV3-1	ASSQIKLLQETQY
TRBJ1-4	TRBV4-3	ASSQDRGDEKLF
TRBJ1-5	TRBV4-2	ASSQDFGQRLNQPQH
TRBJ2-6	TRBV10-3	ATGTRRPGANVLT
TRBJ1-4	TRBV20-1	SARGFGEKLF
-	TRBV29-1	SVGRGETQY
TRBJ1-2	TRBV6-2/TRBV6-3	ASSYPVKGDYGYT
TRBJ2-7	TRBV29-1	SVTGQITYEQY
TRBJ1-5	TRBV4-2	ASSQDFRNQPQH
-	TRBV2	ASRKGWMEETQY
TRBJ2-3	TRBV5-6	ASSWKPDTQY
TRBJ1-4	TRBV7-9	ASTLQGGEKLF
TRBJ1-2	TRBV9	ASSPNPGEGYT
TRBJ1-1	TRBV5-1	ASSLWGGEDTEAF
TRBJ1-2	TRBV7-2	ASSRKVATNYGYT
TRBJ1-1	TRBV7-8	ASSLGGGIAEAF
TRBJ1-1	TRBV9	ASSVFGNTEAF
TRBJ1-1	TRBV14	ASSPVQLNTEAF
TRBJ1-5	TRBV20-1	SVRDSGNQPQH
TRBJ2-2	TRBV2	ASSEMRGNTGELF
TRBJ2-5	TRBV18	ASSQGGGTRNEQY
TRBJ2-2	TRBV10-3	AIQRALDTGELF
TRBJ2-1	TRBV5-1	ASSPGLADHSYNEQF
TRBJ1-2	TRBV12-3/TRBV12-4	ASSLRQADYGYT
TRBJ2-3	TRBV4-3	ASSQDLADTQY
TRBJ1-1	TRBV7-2	ASSLGTGGFAEAF
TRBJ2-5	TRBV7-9	ASSLERAGQETQY
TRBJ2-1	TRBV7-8	ASSLDGNYNEQF
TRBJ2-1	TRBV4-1	ASSQDLGLIGQF
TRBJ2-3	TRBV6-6	ASSYSLAGGYTDTQY
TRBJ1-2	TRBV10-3	AISVDGNYGYT
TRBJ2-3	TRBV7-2	ASSYRGITDMQY
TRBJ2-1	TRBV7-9	ASSPWDSRSYNEQF
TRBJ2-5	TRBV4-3	ASSQELDWTGGETQY
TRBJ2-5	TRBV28	ASSFLRDLPETQY
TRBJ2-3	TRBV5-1	ASSSSRSGGATITDTQY
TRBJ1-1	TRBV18	ASSPPKGATDRGPTEAF
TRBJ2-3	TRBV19	ASRSLGDTQY
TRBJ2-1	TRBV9	ASSPIWGTGFNEQF
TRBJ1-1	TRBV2	ASHLGGAF
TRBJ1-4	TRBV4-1	ASSQDRGTTNEKLF
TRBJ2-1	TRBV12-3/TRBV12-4	ASNPGLAQYNEQF
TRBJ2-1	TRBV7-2	ASSLTQSYNEQF
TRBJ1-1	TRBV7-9	ASSPQDGEAF